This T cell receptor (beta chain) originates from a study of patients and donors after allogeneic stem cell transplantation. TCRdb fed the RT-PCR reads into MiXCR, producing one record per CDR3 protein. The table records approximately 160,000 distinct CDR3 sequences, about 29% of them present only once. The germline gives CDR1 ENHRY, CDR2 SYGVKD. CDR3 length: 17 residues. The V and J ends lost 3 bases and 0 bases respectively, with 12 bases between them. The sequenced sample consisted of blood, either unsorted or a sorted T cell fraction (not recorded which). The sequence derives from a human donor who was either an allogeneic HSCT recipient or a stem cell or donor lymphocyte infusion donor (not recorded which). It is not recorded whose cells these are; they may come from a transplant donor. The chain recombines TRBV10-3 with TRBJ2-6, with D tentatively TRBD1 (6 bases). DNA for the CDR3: TGTGCCATCAGTGAATGGGGGCCCGACTCTGGGGCCAACGTCCTGACTTTC. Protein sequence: CAISEWGPDSGANVLTF.